These 19 T cell receptor beta chains were sequenced from one sample in a study of T cells after yellow fever vaccination. TCRdb re-called the 5' RACE reads with MiXCR, one entry per CDR3 protein. This table has hundreds of thousands of distinct CDR3 sequences, over 3.5% appearing once. The sample consisted of PBMCs, taken 5 days after the yellow fever booster vaccination. The receptor set was obtained from a man younger than 35 who received the YFV17D yellow fever vaccine.

This clonotype has a handful of counts. The chain employs TRBV29-1 and TRBJ1-3; D remains ambiguous. The V gene's germline CDR1 is SQVTM and CDR2 ANQGSEA. V shed 0 bases and J shed 1 base, with 7 bases lying between them. This CDR3 region has 14 residues. The CDR3: CSVEDPDSGNTIYF. CDR3 coding DNA: TGCAGCGTTGAAGATCCGGATTCTGGAAACACCATATATTTT.

This clonotype was counted between two and nine times. V gene TRBV4-1 combines with J gene TRBJ1-5; D gene uncertain. The length of the CDR3 is 13 residues. The germline V gene has CDR1 MGHRA and CDR2 YSYEKL. Trimming took off 1 base at V and 1 base at J, with 2 bases between the two ends. The CDR3 protein is CASSQVSNQPQHF. In nucleotides, the CDR3 is TGCGCCAGCAGCCAAGTGAGCAATCAGCCCCAGCATTTT.

The table lists this clonotype with many counts. The chain links TRBV9 to TRBJ1-5, with 7 bases lining up with TRBD1. The V gene end was trimmed by 3 bases and the J gene end by 6 bases; junction bases not matched to a gene: 9. Germline V lookup: CDR1 SGDLS, CDR2 YYNGEE. This CDR3 spans 15 amino acids. CDR3 protein: CASSARDSSPQPQHF. In DNA, the CDR3 is TGTGCCAGCAGCGCCAGGGACAGCTCCCCTCAGCCCCAGCATTTT.

This clonotype has more than one count but fewer than ten. V gene TRBV5-6 combines with J gene TRBJ1-3, with a weak D call TRBD1 (5 bases). This CDR3 has 16 amino acids. Trimming stripped 6 bases from V and 0 bases from J, with 16 bases between. CDR1 and CDR2 from the germline V gene are SGHDT and YYEEEE. The CDR3 region is CASTPIGGSSGNTIYF. Written as DNA, the CDR3 is TGTGCCAGCACCCCAATCGGGGGGAGCTCTGGAAACACCATATATTTT.

V and J are TRBV27 and TRBJ1-4; 7 bases align to TRBD1. Per germline, CDR1 MNHEY and CDR2 SMNVEV (reference sequence). V gave up 5 bases and J gave up 6 bases; unmatched junction bases: 3. The CDR3 is made up of 13 amino acids. The CDR3 loop reads CASSLDRDEKLFF. Written as DNA, the CDR3 is TGTGCCAGCAGTCTCGACAGGGATGAAAAACTGTTTTTT.

This clonotype was found many times. The chain links TRBV5-1 to TRBJ1-1; TRBD1 aligns across 9 bases. This CDR3 has 15 residues. Germline V gene sequence: CDR1 SGHRS, CDR2 YFSETQ. J gave up 1 base and V 4 bases, and 5 bases lay outside the gene matches. The CDR3, as DNA: TGCGCCAGCAGCGGCACAGGGGGCGCGAACACTGAAGCTTTCTTT. It codes for CASSGTGGANTEAFF. Full variable domain (remainder filled in from reference TRBV5-1 and TRBJ1-1): KAGVTQTPRYLIKTRGQQVTLSCSPISGHRSVSWYQQTPGQGLQFLFEYFSETQRNKGNFPGRFSGRQFSNSRSEMNVSTLELGDSALYLCASSGTGGANTEAFFGQGTRLTVV.

This clonotype was seen a few times. The J gene is TRBJ1-2, the V gene TRBV5-6; 8 bases are shared with TRBD1. From germline, CDR1 is SGHDT and CDR2 YYEEEE. The CDR3 extends over 14 amino acids. Losses at the gene ends were 5 bases for V and 4 bases for J; bases not matched to a gene: 7. In DNA form, the CDR3 reads TGTGCCAGCAGAGAAGCCGGGACAGGCTATGGCTACACCTTC. Encoded protein: CASREAGTGYGYTF.

Here the CDR3 reads CASSPYPPDTQYF. CDR3 coding DNA: TGCGCCAGCAGCCCCTACCCCCCAGATACGCAGTATTTT. V and J are TRBV5-1 and TRBJ2-3; D ambiguous. The CDR3 runs to 13 residues. CDR1 SGHRS and CDR2 YFSETQ come from the germline V gene. The V and J ends lost 4 bases and 4 bases respectively, with 10 bases between them.

At least ten counts were recorded for this clonotype. This chain uses TRBV4-3 with TRBJ2-2; D might be TRBD2 (6 bases). V lost 0 bases and J 5 bases, leaving 13 bases between the germline ends. Germline V gives CDR1 LGHNA, CDR2 YSLEER. The CDR3 has 16 amino acids. Here the CDR3 DNA reads TGCGCCAGCAGCCAAGAGGAGGGGATGGGGACCGGGGAGCTGTTTTTT. It translates to CASSQEEGMGTGELFF.

This clonotype has a count of ten or more. The rearrangement joins TRBV12-3 or TRBV12-4 to TRBJ2-1; 8 bases align to TRBD1. The CDR3 consists of 15 residues. Trimming took 7 bases from V and 9 from J; bases not matched to a gene: 14. CDR3 loop: CASTLDRAYFSEQFF. The CDR3 DNA sequence: TGTGCCAGCACCCTGGACAGGGCGTATTTTAGTGAGCAGTTCTTC.

This sequence joins TRBV5-1 and TRBJ1-2; unclear D gene. Trimming took off 5 bases at V and 6 bases at J, with 14 bases between the two ends. The CDR3 runs to 13 residues. Germline CDR1 is SGHRS and CDR2 is YFSETQ. For the CDR3, the DNA is TGCGCCAGCAGTACTGAGGGATGGAATGGCTACACCTTC. The encoded protein is CASSTEGWNGYTF.

In its sample, this clonotype was seen a few times. Here the CDR3 reads CASSLAGRGQGRDTQYF. CDR3 in DNA: TGTGCCAGCAGCTTAGCCGGAAGAGGACAGGGACGGGATACGCAGTATTTT. The genes are TRBV11-2 and TRBJ2-3, with TRBD1 identical over 8 bases. Germline CDR1 is SGHAT and CDR2 is FQNNGV. V was pared by 1 base and J by 6 bases, with 12 bases of the junction left unmatched. The CDR3 is made up of 17 amino acids.

In its sample, this clonotype was seen a few times. The CDR3 DNA reads as TGTGCCATCAGTAACTTGAAAACCGGGGAGCTGTTTTTT. Amino acid sequence: CAISNLKTGELFF. The V gene is TRBV10-3, the J gene TRBJ2-2; no clear D. This CDR3 spans 13 amino acids. CDR1 and CDR2 (germline): ENHRY, SYGVKD. V lost 5 bases and J lost 5, with 9 bases in between.

This chain's CDR3 is CASNLSGDTEAFF. The CDR3 DNA is TGTGCCAGCAACCTAAGTGGGGACACTGAAGCTTTCTTT. This chain connects TRBV12-3 or TRBV12-4 to TRBJ1-1; D uncertain. The CDR3 contains 13 residues. V lost 7 bases to trimming and J lost 3 bases, with 12 bases between them.

This clonotype showed up just a few times. The chain combines TRBV5-1 with TRBJ2-3; 7 bases fit TRBD1. The CDR3 totals 16 residues. Germline V gene sequence: CDR1 SGHRS, CDR2 YFSETQ. The V gene end was trimmed by 8 bases and the J gene end by 4 bases; junction bases not matched to a gene: 16. This chain's CDR3 is CASQGGGAGLPDTQYF. Here the CDR3 DNA reads TGCGCCAGTCAAGGGGGCGGAGCTGGGCTTCCAGATACGCAGTATTTT.

This clonotype was picked up a small number of times. The rearrangement links TRBV29-1 to TRBJ1-2; 7 bases agree with TRBD1. This CDR3 has 12 residues. CDR1 is SQVTM, CDR2 ANQGSEA, per germline. After removal of 4 bases from V and 8 bases from J, the junction contained 7 bases not matched to a gene. CDR3 in DNA: TGCAGCGTTGGAAGGGGGCGGGGAGGCTACACCTTC. Translated: CSVGRGRGGYTF. Supplemented by reference TRBV29-1 and TRBJ1-2, the full variable domain reads SAVISQKPSRDICQRGTSLTIQCQVDSQVTMMFWYRQQPGQSLTLIATANQGSEATYESGFVIDKFPISRPNLTFSTLTVSNMSPEDSSIYLCSVGRGRGGYTFGSGTRLTVV.

In its sample, this clonotype was seen a few times. The gene calls are TRBV19 and TRBJ1-1; no firm D call. The ends were cut back, 7 bases at V and 4 bases at J, with 25 bases in the middle. This CDR3 comprises 17 residues. The germline V gene has CDR1 LNHDA and CDR2 SQIVND (reference sequence). CDR3 amino acids: CASTPQTGIPLTTEAFF. CDR3 bases: TGTGCCAGTACTCCTCAGACGGGGATTCCCTTGACCACTGAAGCTTTCTTT.

In this sample, this clonotype turned up a few times. The V and J genes are TRBV18 and TRBJ1-3; perhaps TRBD1 as D (5 bases). Germline V gene data show CDR1 as KGHSH and CDR2 as LQKENI. This CDR3 has 15 amino acids. The V gene lost 5 bases and the J gene lost 0 bases, with 11 bases spanning the gap. The CDR3 loop is CASSGGRLSGNTIYF. The CDR3 nucleotides read TGTGCCAGCTCAGGGGGACGGCTCTCTGGAAACACCATATATTTT. The full variable domain, rest sourced from reference TRBV18 and TRBJ1-3, is NAGVMQNPRHLVRRRGQEARLRCSPMKGHSHVYWYRQLPEEGLKFMVYLQKENIIDESGMPKERFSAEFPKEGPSILRIQQVVRGDSAAYFCASSGGRLSGNTIYFGEGSWLTVV.

The rearrangement joins TRBV6-1 to TRBJ2-1; D remains unclear. There are 16 residues in the CDR3. V lost 0 bases and J 0 bases, leaving 9 bases between the germline ends. Germline V lookup: CDR1 MNHNS, CDR2 SASEGT. The CDR3 DNA follows: TGTGCCAGCAGTGAAGCGAGCCTAAGCTCCTACAATGAGCAGTTCTTC. Amino acid sequence: CASSEASLSSYNEQFF.